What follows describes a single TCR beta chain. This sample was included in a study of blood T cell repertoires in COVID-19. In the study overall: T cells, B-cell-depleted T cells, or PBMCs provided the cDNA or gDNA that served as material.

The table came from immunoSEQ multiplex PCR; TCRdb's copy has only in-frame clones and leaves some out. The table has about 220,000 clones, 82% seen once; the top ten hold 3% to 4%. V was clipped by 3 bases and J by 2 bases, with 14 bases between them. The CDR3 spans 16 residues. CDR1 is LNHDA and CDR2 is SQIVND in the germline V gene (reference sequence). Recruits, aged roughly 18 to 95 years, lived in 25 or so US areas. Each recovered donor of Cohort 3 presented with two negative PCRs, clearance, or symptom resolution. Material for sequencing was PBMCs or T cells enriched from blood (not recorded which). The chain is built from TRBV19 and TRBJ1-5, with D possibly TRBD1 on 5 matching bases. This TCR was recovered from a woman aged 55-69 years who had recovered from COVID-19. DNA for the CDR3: TGTGCCAGTAGTATCATCGGGGGAATAGGCAATCAGCCCCAGCATTTT. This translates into CASSIIGGIGNQPQHF. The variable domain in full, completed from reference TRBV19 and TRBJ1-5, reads DGGITQSPKYLFRKEGQNVTLSCEQNLNHDAMYWYRQDPGQGLRLIYYSQIVNDFQKGDIAEGYSVSREKKESFPLTVTSAQKNPTAFYLCASSIIGGIGNQPQHFGDGTRLSIL.